Below, one T cell receptor (beta chain) is given with its context. This specimen belongs to a study of blood T cell repertoires in COVID-19. Study summary: The origin of the acute and convalescent COVID-19 samples was the United States, Italy and Spain. Sample material is recorded as cDNA or gDNA derived from T cells, B-cell-depleted T cells, or PBMCs.

This CDR3 is 16 amino acids long. Germline V gene lookup returns CDR1 SGHTA and CDR2 FQGTGA. V shed 4 bases and J shed 7 bases, with 19 bases lying between them. Per the original methods: Estimation of nucleated cell counts was performed using reference gene primer amplification. The data were produced by immunoSEQ multiplex PCR, yet TCRdb's version contains in-frame clones alone and is incomplete. V and J calls and clone size are as listed in that table; D and trimming were resolved from the DNA. The sample includes 120,000 or so clones, 75% to 85% of them seen just once. The TCR originated in a man aged 35-49 years with active or convalescent COVID-19. The sample comprised peripheral blood. This chain links TRBV7-3 with TRBJ2-2; possible D gene TRBD2, 5 bases. CDR3 sequence: CASSSNPTSLGGELFF. CDR3 coding DNA: TGTGCCAGCAGCTCAAACCCCACTAGTCTTGGCGGGGAGCTGTTTTTT. The entire variable domain, with the rest obtained from reference TRBV7-3 and TRBJ2-2, is as follows: GAGVSQTPSNKVTEKGKYVELRCDPISGHTALYWYRQSLGQGPEFLIYFQGTGAADDSGLPNDRFFAVRPEGSVSTLKIQRTERGDSAVYLCASSSNPTSLGGELFFGEGSRLTVL.